This T cell receptor (beta chain) emerged from a study of control samples from healthy donors and cancer patients. With 5 bases removed from V and 5 bases from J, the gap between germline ends came to 18 bases. CDR3 length: 16 residues. CDR1 and CDR2 (germline): MNHNY, SVGAGI (reference sequence). Sequenced by immunoSEQ multiplex PCR; TCRdb stores in-frame clones only, minus some. This table has roughly 49,000 clones, just over 90% appearing once. The source is a man between 25 and 39 years old with colorectal cancer. Material for sequencing was PBMCs. V is TRBV6-6 and J is TRBJ1-4, with a tentative D call TRBD1 (5 bases). CDR3 sequence (DNA): TGTGCCAGCAGTCACGGCCGGGACGGGGAGAATGAAAAACTGTTTTTT. Translating it yields CASSHGRDGENEKLFF.